This T cell receptor (beta chain) comes out of a study of CD8 T cells in Susac syndrome. When the RNA was reverse transcribed, random hexamers were used with an input of about 0.45 to 1 ug. MiXCR, run by TCRdb on the immunoSEQ multiplex PCR reads, gives a single entry per CDR3 protein. The sample records 100,000 to 150,000 distinct CDR3 sequences, approximately 95% being singletons. From blood CD8+ and CD4+ T cells, the TCR beta chain was sequenced. The patients serving as multiple sclerosis controls were treatment-naive. They had stable or active relapsing-remitting disease and fulfilled revised McDonald criteria. TEMRA cells were FACS-enriched, unlike CD8+ and CD4+ T cells, which were negatively isolated. Trimming stripped 1 base from V and 12 bases from J, with 10 bases between. Germline CDR1 LGHDT, CDR2 YNNKEL (reference sequence). The CDR3 runs to 12 residues.

V usage is TRBV3-1 and J usage is TRBJ2-1; D is uncertain. The receptor's source is a human donor with multiple sclerosis. Material for sequencing was CD8+ T cells from PBMCs. CDR3 residues: CASSQVGMWQFF. CDR3 sequence (DNA): TGTGCCAGCAGCCAAGTGGGGATGTGGCAGTTCTTC.